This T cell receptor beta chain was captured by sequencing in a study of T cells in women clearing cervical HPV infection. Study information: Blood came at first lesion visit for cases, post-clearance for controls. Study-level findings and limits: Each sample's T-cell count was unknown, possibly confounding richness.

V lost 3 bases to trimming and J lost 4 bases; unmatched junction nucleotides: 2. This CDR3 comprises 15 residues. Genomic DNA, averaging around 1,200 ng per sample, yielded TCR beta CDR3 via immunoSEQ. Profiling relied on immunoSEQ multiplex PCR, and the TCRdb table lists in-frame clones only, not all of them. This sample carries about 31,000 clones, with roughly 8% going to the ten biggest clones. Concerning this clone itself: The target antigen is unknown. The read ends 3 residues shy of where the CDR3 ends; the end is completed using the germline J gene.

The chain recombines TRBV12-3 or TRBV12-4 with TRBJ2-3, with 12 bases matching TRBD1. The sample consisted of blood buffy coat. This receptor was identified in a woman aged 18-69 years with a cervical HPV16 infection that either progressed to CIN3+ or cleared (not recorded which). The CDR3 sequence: CASSFGTGGPDTQYF. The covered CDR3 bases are TGTGCCAGCAGTTTCGGGACAGGGGGCCCAGATACG.